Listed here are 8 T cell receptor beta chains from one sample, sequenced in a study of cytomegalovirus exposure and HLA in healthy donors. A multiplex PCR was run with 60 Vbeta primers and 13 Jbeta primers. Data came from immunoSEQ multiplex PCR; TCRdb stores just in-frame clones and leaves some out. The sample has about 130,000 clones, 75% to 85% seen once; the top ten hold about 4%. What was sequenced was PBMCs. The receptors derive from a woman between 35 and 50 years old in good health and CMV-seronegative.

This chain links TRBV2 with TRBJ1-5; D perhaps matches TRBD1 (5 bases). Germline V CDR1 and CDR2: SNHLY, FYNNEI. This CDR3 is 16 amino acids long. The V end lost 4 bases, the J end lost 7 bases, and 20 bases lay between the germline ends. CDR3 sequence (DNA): TGTGCCAGCAGTGTTGGTTTGGCAACAGGTAGCCAGCCCCAGCATTTT. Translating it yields CASSVGLATGSQPQHF.

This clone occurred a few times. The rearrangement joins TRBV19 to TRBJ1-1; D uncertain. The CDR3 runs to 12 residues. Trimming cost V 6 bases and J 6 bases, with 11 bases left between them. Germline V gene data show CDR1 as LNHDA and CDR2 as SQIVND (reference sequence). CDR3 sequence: CASRSGWSEAFF. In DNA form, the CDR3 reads TGTGCCAGTAGATCGGGATGGTCTGAAGCTTTCTTT.

CDR3 in amino acids: CASSLTGGLYEQYF. In DNA, the CDR3 is TGTGCCAGCAGTTTAACAGGGGGTTTGTACGAGCAGTACTTC. The chain couples TRBV28 to TRBJ2-7; 8 bases are a match to TRBD1. CDR1 is MDHEN and CDR2 is SYDVKM in the germline V gene. V dropped 2 bases and J dropped 4; count of bases not matched to a gene: 4. The CDR3 extends over 14 amino acids.

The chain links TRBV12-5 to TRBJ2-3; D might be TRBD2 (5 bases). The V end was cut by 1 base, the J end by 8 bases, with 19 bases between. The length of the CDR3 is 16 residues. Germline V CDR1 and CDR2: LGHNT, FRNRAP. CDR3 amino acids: CASGLAPRRGPTTQYF. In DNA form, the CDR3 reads TGTGCTAGTGGTTTGGCCCCGAGAAGAGGGCCCACTACGCAGTATTTT.

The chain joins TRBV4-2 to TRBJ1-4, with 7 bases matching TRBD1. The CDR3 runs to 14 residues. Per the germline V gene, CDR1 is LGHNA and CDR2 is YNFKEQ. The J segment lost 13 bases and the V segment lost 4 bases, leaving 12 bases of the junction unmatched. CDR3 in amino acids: CASSPKLQGSRLFF. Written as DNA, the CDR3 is TGTGCCAGCAGCCCAAAACTACAGGGGAGTAGACTGTTTTTT.

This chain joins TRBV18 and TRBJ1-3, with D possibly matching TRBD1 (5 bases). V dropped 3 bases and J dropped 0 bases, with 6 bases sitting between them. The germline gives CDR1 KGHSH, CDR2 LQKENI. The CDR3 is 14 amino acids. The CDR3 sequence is CASSPGGSGNTIYF. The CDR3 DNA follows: TGTGCCAGCTCACCGGGGGGCTCTGGAAACACCATATATTTT.

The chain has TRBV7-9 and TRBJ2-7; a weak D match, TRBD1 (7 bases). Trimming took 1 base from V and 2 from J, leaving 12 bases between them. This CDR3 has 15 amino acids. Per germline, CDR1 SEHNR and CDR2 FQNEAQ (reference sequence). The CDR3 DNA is TGTGCCAGCAGCTTAGTTTCCAGGGGGGCCTACGAGCAGTACTTC. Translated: CASSLVSRGAYEQYF.

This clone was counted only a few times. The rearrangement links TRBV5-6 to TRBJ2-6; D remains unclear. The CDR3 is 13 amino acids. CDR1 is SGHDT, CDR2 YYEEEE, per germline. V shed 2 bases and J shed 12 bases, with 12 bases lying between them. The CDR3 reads CASSFAESRVLTF. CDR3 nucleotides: TGTGCCAGCAGCTTCGCCGAGTCACGCGTCCTGACTTTC.